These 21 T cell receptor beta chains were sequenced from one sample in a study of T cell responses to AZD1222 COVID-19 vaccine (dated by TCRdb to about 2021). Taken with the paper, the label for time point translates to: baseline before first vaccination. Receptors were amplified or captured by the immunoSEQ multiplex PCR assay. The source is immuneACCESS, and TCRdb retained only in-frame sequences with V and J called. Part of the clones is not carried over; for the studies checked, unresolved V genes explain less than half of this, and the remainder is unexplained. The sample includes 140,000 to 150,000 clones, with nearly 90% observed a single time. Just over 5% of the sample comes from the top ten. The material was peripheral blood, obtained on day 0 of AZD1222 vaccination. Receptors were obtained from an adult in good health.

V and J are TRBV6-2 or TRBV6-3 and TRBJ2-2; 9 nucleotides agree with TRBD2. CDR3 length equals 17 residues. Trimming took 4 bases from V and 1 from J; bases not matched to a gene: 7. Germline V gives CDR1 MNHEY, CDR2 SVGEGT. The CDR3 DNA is TGTGCCAGCAGTTCCCGCCCTAGCGGGAAGAACACCGGGGAGCTGTTTTTT. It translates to CASSSRPSGKNTGELFF.

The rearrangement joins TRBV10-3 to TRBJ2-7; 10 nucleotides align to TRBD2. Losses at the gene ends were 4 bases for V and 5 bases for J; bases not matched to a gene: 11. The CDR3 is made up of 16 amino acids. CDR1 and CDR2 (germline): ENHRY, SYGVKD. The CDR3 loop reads CAISGVAGGLPHEQYF. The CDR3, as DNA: TGTGCCATCAGTGGAGTAGCGGGAGGACTCCCCCACGAGCAGTACTTC.

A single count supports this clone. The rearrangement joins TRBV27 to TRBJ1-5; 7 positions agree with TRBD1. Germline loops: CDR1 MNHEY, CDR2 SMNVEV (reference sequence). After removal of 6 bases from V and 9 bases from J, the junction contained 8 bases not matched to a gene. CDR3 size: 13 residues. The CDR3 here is CASSETGNTPQHF. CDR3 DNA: TGTGCCAGCAGCGAGACAGGGAATACGCCCCAGCATTTT.

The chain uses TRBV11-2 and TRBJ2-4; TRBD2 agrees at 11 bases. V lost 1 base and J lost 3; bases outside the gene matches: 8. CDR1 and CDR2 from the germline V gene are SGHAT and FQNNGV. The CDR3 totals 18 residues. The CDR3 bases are TGTGCCAGCAGCTTAGGCGGTGGACTAGCGGGTAACAAAAACATTCAGTACTTC. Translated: CASSLGGGLAGNKNIQYF.

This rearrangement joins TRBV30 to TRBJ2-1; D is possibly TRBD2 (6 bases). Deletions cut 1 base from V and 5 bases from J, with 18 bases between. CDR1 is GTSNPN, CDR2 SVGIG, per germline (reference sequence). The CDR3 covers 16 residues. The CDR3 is CAWSDPRERWDNEQFF. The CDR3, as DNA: TGTGCCTGGAGTGATCCCCGGGAGAGGTGGGACAATGAGCAGTTCTTC.

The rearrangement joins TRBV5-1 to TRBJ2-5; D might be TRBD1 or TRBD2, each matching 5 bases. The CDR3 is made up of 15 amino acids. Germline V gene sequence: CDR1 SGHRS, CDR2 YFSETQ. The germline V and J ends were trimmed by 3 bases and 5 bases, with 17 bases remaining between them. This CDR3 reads CASSSGPINRETQYF. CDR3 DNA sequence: TGCGCCAGCAGCTCGGGACCCATAAACCGGGAGACCCAGTACTTC.

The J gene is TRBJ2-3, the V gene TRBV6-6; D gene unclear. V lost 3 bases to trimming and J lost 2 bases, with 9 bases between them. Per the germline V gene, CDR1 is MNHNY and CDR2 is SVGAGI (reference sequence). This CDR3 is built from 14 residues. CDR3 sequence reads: CASSYWFITDTQYF. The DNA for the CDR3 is TGTGCCAGCAGTTATTGGTTCATCACAGATACGCAGTATTTT.

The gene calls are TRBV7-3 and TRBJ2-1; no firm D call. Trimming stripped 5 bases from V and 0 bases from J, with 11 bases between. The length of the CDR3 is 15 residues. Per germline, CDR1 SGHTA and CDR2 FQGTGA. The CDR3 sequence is CASSVGASSYNEQFF. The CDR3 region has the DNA TGTGCCAGCAGCGTAGGCGCCAGCTCCTACAATGAGCAGTTCTTC.

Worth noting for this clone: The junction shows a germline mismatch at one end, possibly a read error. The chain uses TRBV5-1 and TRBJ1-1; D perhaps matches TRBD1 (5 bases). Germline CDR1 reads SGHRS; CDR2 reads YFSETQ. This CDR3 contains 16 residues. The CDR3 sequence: CASSSGPPRGSTEVFF. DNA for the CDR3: TGCGCCAGCAGCTCGGGACCTCCGAGAGGGAGCACTGAAGTTTTCTTT.

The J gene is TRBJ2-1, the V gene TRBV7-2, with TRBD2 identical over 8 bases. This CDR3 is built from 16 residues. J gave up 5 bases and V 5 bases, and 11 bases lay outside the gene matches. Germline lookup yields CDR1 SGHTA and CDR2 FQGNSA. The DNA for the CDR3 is TGTGCCAGCAGCGTACCGGGACTAGGGGTCGACAATGAGCAGTTCTTC. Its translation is CASSVPGLGVDNEQFF.

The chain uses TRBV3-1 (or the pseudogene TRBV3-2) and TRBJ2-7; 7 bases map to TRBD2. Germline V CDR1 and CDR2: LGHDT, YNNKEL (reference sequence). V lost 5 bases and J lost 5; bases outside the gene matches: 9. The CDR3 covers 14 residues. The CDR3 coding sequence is TGTGCCAGCAGCTCCCGGGGGGAAACCCACGAGCAGTACTTC. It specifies CASSSRGETHEQYF.

The CDR3 bases are TGTGCCAGCAGTATACGACAGGGGGCTGAAGCTTTCTTT. This codes for CASSIRQGAEAFF. This rearrangement joins TRBV27 to TRBJ1-1, with 9 bases matching TRBD1. This CDR3 is built from 13 residues. Germline-derived CDR1 and CDR2 are MNHEY and SMNVEV (reference sequence). The ends lost 5 bases at V and 6 bases at J; junction bases unmatched: 4.

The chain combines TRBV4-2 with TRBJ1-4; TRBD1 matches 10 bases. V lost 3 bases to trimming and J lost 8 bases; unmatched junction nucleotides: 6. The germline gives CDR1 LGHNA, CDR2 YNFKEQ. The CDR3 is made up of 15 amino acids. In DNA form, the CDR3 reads TGTGCCAGCAGCCACACCGGACAGGGGGAAGAAAAACTGTTTTTT. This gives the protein CASSHTGQGEEKLFF.

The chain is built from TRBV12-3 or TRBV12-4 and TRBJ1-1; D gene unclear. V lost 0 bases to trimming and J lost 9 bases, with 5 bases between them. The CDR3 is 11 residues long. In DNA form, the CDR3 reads TGTGCCAGCAGTTTAGCGCTGCAAGCTTTCTTT. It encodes CASSLALQAFF.

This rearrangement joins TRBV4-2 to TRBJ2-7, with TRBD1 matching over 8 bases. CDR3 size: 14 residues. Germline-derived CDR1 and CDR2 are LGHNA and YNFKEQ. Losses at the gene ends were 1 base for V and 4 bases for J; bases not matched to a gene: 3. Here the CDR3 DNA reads TGTGCCAGCAGCCAAGGACAGGGGTCTTACGAGCAGTACTTC. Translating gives CASSQGQGSYEQYF.

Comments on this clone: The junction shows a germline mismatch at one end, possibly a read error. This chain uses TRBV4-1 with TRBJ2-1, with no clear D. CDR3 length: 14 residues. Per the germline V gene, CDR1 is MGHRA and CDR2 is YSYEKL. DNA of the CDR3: TGCGCCAGCAGTCAAGACCCCGAGCGACATGAGCAGTTCTTC. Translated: CASSQDPERHEQFF.

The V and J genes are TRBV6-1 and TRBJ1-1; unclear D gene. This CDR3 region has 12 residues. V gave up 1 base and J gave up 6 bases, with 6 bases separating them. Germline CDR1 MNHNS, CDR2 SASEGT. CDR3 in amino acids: CASSEGRAEAFF. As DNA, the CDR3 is TGTGCCAGCAGTGAAGGGCGGGCTGAAGCTTTCTTT.

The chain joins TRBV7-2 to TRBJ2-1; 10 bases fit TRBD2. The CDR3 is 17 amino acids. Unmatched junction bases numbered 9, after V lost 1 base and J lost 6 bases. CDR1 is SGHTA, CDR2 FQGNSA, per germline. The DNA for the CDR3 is TGTGCCAGCAGCTTAGTACCGGGGGCTAGCGGGAGCAATGAGCAGTTCTTC. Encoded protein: CASSLVPGASGSNEQFF.

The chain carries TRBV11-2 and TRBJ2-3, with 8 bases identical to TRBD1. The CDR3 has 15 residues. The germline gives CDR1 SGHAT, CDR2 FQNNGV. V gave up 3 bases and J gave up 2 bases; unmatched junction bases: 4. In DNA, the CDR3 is TGTGCCAGCAGCTTGGGGACAGGAGACACAGATACGCAGTATTTT. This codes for CASSLGTGDTDTQYF.

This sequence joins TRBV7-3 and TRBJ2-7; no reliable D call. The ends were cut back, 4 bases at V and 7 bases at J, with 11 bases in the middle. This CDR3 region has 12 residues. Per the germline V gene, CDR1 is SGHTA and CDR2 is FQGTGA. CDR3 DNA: TGTGCCAGCAGCTATTGGGGTGGGGAGCAGTACTTC. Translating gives CASSYWGGEQYF.

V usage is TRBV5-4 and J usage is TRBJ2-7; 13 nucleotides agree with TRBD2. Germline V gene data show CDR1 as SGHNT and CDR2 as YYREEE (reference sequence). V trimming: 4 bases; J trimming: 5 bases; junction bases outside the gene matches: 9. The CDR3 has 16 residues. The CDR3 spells CASSPRTSGSMNEQYF. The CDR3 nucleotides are TGTGCCAGCAGCCCTCGGACTAGCGGGAGCATGAACGAGCAGTACTTC.